These 14 T cell receptor beta chains were sequenced from one sample in a study of shared clonotypes between healthy human individuals. TCRdb's table, derived via immunoSEQ multiplex PCR, lists solely in-frame clones and lacks some. The table has about 2.1 million clones, approximately 94% seen once; the top ten hold under 2%. CD8 cells regarded as naive lacked CD45RO, were positively chosen for CCR7, and omitted terminally differentiated effector memory CD45RA+ cells. The material sequenced was naive CD8+ T cells from PBMCs. These receptors came from a man aged 18 to 30 in good health. Some clones in this sample may be carry-over from other donors' samples.

With respect to this clone: Different DNA sequences within this sample yield the same CDR3. The chain employs TRBV19 and TRBJ2-7, with D perhaps TRBD2 (5 bases). Per germline, CDR1 LNHDA and CDR2 SQIVND (reference sequence). This CDR3 is 11 amino acids long. The V end was cut by 6 bases, the J end by 3 bases, with 6 bases between. CDR3: CASSRDYEQYF. DNA of the CDR3: TGTGCCAGTAGCCGGGACTACGAGCAGTACTTC.

Concerning this clone itself: Just one base apart from a much larger clone, this may be a read error. Other DNA sequences in the sample encode the same CDR3. The chain has TRBV4-1 and TRBJ1-2, with TRBD1 as a possible D gene (6 bases). Germline V gene data show CDR1 as MGHRA and CDR2 as YSYEKL. V lost 3 bases to trimming and J lost 2 bases, with 16 bases between them. The CDR3 extends over 16 amino acids. DNA for the CDR3: TGCGCCAGCAGCCAGACGGGGGGGGCGCAGAACTATGGCTACACCTTC. This encodes CASSQTGGAQNYGYTF.

This clone has only one observation. V usage is TRBV4-1 and J usage is TRBJ1-4; 7 bases agree with TRBD1. Germline values: CDR1 MGHRA, CDR2 YSYEKL. The V and J ends lost 0 bases and 7 bases, in that order; junction bases with no gene match: 5. The CDR3 is made up of 15 amino acids. In DNA form, the CDR3 reads TGCGCCAGCAGCCAAGATGACAGGGCAACTGAAAAACTGTTTTTT. Its protein is CASSQDDRATEKLFF.

The chain links TRBV10-3 to TRBJ2-2, with 10 bases matching TRBD2. Germline trimming cut 0 bases from V and 6 bases from J; bases unmatched to any gene: 4. Germline-derived CDR1 and CDR2 are ENHRY and SYGVKD. The CDR3 totals 16 residues. The CDR3 loop reads CAISESASGSAGELFF. CDR3 sequence (DNA): TGTGCCATCAGTGAGTCGGCTAGCGGGAGTGCCGGGGAGCTGTTTTTT.

The chain has TRBV19 and TRBJ1-5; no reliable D call. The germline V and J ends were trimmed by 7 bases and 4 bases, with 8 bases remaining between them. Per the germline V gene, CDR1 is LNHDA and CDR2 is SQIVND (reference sequence). CDR3 length: 12 residues. The CDR3 loop reads CASMGGNQPQHF. CDR3 bases: TGTGCCAGTATGGGTGGGAATCAGCCCCAGCATTTT.

A remark on this clone: This sample includes further DNA sequences coding for the same CDR3. This chain uses TRBV7-9 with TRBJ2-7; no reliable D call. Looked up from germline, CDR1 is SEHNR and CDR2 is FQNEAQ (reference sequence). The CDR3 loop spans 12 amino acids. Deletions cut 5 bases from V and 5 bases from J, with 10 bases between. CDR3 in DNA: TGTGCCAGCAGCCTGGTTAGGGACGAGCAGTACTTC. This codes for CASSLVRDEQYF.

V gene TRBV2 combines with J gene TRBJ2-1, with 9 bases matching TRBD1. Germline values: CDR1 SNHLY, CDR2 FYNNEI. V dropped 7 bases and J dropped 4; count of bases not matched to a gene: 5. The CDR3 sequence is 14 residues long. CDR3: CASNPGQGYNEQFF. The CDR3 DNA reads TGTGCCAGCAACCCGGGACAGGGATACAATGAGCAGTTCTTC.

For the CDR3, the DNA is TGTGCCAGCAGTACCTCGCTTCCGGGACAGAATCAGCCCCAGCATTTT. Protein sequence: CASSTSLPGQNQPQHF. This rearrangement joins TRBV28 to TRBJ1-5; TRBD1 matches at 7 bases. The CDR3 spans 16 residues. Per germline, CDR1 MDHEN and CDR2 SYDVKM. After removal of 5 bases from V and 4 bases from J, the junction contained 11 bases not matched to a gene. Using reference TRBV28 and TRBJ1-5 for the parts outside the CDR3, the full variable domain is DVKVTQSSRYLVKRTGEKVFLECVQDMDHENMFWYRQDPGLGLRLIYFSYDVKMKEKGDIPEGYSVSREKKERFSLILESASTNQTSMYLCASSTSLPGQNQPQHFGDGTRLSIL.

The rearrangement joins TRBV4-1 to TRBJ1-3; no firm D call. Germline values: CDR1 MGHRA, CDR2 YSYEKL. The V end was cut by 0 bases, the J end by 0 bases, with 9 bases between. The CDR3 totals 16 residues. The CDR3 loop is CASSQEENLSGNTIYF. CDR3 nucleotides: TGCGCCAGCAGCCAAGAGGAGAACCTCTCTGGAAACACCATATATTTT.

This clone was found once. This sequence joins TRBV10-3 and TRBJ1-5; possible D gene TRBD1, 6 bases. Germline CDR1 is ENHRY and CDR2 is SYGVKD. Deletions cut 0 bases from V and 5 bases from J, with 11 bases between. The CDR3 has 15 amino acids. CDR3 in amino acids: CAISESETGHQPQHF. For the CDR3, the DNA is TGTGCCATCAGTGAGTCAGAGACAGGCCATCAGCCCCAGCATTTT.

V usage is TRBV10-3 and J usage is TRBJ2-3; D call uncertain. V lost 6 bases and J 5 bases, leaving 6 bases between the germline ends. The CDR3 runs 11 residues. Germline V CDR1 and CDR2: ENHRY, SYGVKD. CDR3 protein: CAIRERDTQYF. The CDR3 coding sequence is TGTGCCATCAGGGAAAGAGATACGCAGTATTTT.

The V gene is TRBV5-1, the J gene TRBJ2-3, with 12 positions matching TRBD2. The V and J ends lost 2 bases and 0 bases, in that order; junction bases with no gene match: 7. Germline V gene data show CDR1 as SGHRS and CDR2 as YFSETQ. This CDR3 region has 18 residues. CDR3 nucleotides: TGCGCCAGCAGCTTAGGGACTAGCGGGTACTCTAGCACAGATACGCAGTATTTT. This sequence encodes CASSLGTSGYSSTDTQYF.

This sequence joins TRBV4-1 and TRBJ1-4; TRBD1 might be the D (6 bases). The CDR3 runs 15 residues. Trimming pared 4 bases from V and 5 bases from J, leaving 14 bases between. Germline lookup yields CDR1 MGHRA and CDR2 YSYEKL. The CDR3 coding sequence is TGCGCCAGCAGCCCTCTCCAGGGGCAAAATGAAAAACTGTTTTTT. It translates to CASSPLQGQNEKLFF.

This chain joins TRBV27 and TRBJ2-3, with TRBD2 matching over 10 bases. Germline CDR1 and CDR2: MNHEY and SMNVEV (reference sequence). The CDR3 is 18 amino acids. The V and J ends lost 6 bases and 3 bases, in that order; junction bases with no gene match: 15. The CDR3 region is CASSQRPTSGYLTDTQYF. The CDR3 coding sequence is TGTGCCAGCAGCCAACGTCCGACTAGCGGGTATCTAACAGATACGCAGTATTTT.